Listed below are T cell receptor beta chains from one sample, sequenced in a study of blood T cells in healthy people across ages. TCRdb re-derived calls from the 5' RACE reads in MiXCR, one entry per CDR3 protein. This table has over a million distinct CDR3 sequences, roughly 60% appearing once. The sequencing sample was made of blood. Receptors were obtained from a man aged 18 to 30 in good health. Both conserved end residues are part of each CDR3. The D gene is left open where the match is weak. Clone size is given for some rows only: seen once, a few or many times, or a class if the clone is expanded.

d_gene	abundance	v_gene	j_gene	CDR3nt	CDR3aa
.	once	TRBV12-3/TRBV12-4	TRBJ2-2	TGTGCCACTCGATTGGCTAGTAGGAACACCGGGGAGCTGTTTTTT	CATRLASRNTGELFF
.	.	TRBV20-1	TRBJ2-3	TGCAGTGCTGATATAACGGGAAGAGGGGGCACAGATACGCAGTATTTT	CSADITGRGGTDTQYF
.	.	TRBV6-5	TRBJ2-1	TGTGCCGGCAGTAGGGACTCCTACAATGAGCAGTTCTTC	CAGSRDSYNEQFF
.	.	TRBV5-1	TRBJ2-7	TGCGCCAGCAGCCCGAGCCCCACCATCGAGCAGTACTTC	CASSPSPTIEQYF
.	.	TRBV11-2	TRBJ2-1	TGTGCCAGCAGCTTAGATTTTGGCCTAGCTGCAGGCAATGAGCAGTTCTTC	CASSLDFGLAAGNEQFF
.	.	TRBV4-3	TRBJ1-5	TGCGCCAGCAGCCAAGATATTTATGGGATGCCCCAGCATTTT	CASSQDIYGMPQHF
.	.	TRBV27	TRBJ1-1	TGTGCCAGCAGTTTTTCCTGGGGCGGGAGCACTGAAGCTTTCTTT	CASSFSWGGSTEAFF
.	.	TRBV10-3	TRBJ2-3	TGTGCCATCAGTGAGAAGTCGGATACGCAGTATTTT	CAISEKSDTQYF
TRBD2	.	TRBV6-5	TRBJ2-1	TGTGCCAGCAGTTTAAGCGGGAGGCTTGAGCAGTTCTTC	CASSLSGRLEQFF
.	few	TRBV5-5	TRBJ2-4	TGTGCCAGCAGCTTGTTCTCTGGGCGAGACAGAAAAAACATTCAGTACTTC	CASSLFSGRDRKNIQYF
.	.	TRBV5-1	TRBJ2-1	TGCGCCAGCAGCTTGGCCACGACAGCTAATGAGCAGTTCTTC	CASSLATTANEQFF
.	.	TRBV10-2	TRBJ2-3	TGCGCCAGCAGTGCTGGCGGCGACTACACAGATACGCAGTATTTT	CASSAGGDYTDTQYF
TRBD1	.	TRBV2	TRBJ2-7	TGTGCCAGCAGTGACGCGGGTTTAGGGGGCAATGAGCAGTACTTC	CASSDAGLGGNEQYF
.	.	TRBV27	TRBJ2-3	TGTGCCAGCAGTTTGGGGACCCGGCCAGATACGCAGTATTTT	CASSLGTRPDTQYF
TRBD2	.	TRBV6-1	TRBJ2-1	TGTGCCAGCAGTGAAAAGGCTAGCGGGAGGAATGAGCAGTTCTTC	CASSEKASGRNEQFF
.	.	TRBV4-3	TRBJ2-1	TGCGCCAGCAGCCGGGACGTTGCTTACGCCTACAATGAGCAGTTCTTC	CASSRDVAYAYNEQFF
TRBD2	.	TRBV9	TRBJ2-1	TGTGCCAGCAGCGTATCGGGGGCTAGCGGGTGGTACAATGAGCAGTTCTTC	CASSVSGASGWYNEQFF
.	.	TRBV10-3	TRBJ1-6	TGTGCCATCAGTGAGACCTACGAGGGGGATTCACCCCTCCACTTT	CAISETYEGDSPLHF
.	.	TRBV7-2	TRBJ2-5	TGTGCCAGCAGCTTTTTCGATCCGTCGACCCAGTACTTC	CASSFFDPSTQYF
TRBD1	few	TRBV30	TRBJ1-1	TGTGCCTGGAACGTCAGGGGGGACACTGAAGCTTTCTTT	CAWNVRGDTEAFF
.	few	TRBV27	TRBJ1-2	TGTGCCAGCAGTTTATCGTTCCCAGCCTACTCCTATGGCTACACCTTC	CASSLSFPAYSYGYTF
.	.	TRBV6-5	TRBJ2-5	TGTGCCAGCAGCTCCAGAGTTATCCAAGAGACCCAGTACTTC	CASSSRVIQETQYF
.	.	TRBV24-1	TRBJ2-1	TGTGCCACCAGTGACCACAGATCCCGGGGACTCAATGAGCAGTTCTTC	CATSDHRSRGLNEQFF
.	.	TRBV20-1	TRBJ2-1	TGCAGTGCTAGCGGGCCGCGGGTCAATGAGCAGTTCTTC	CSASGPRVNEQFF
.	.	TRBV6-6	TRBJ2-4	TGTGCCAGCAGTTATGGGGGACTGAGAAACATTCAGTACTTC	CASSYGGLRNIQYF
.	.	TRBV12-3/TRBV12-4	TRBJ2-5	TGTGCCAGCCGGTGGCTAGGGGGGAATGAGCAGTACTTC	CASRWLGGNEQYF
TRBD1	.	TRBV2	TRBJ2-7	TGTGCCGGTGGGGACAGCAGCTCCTACGAGCAGTACTTC	CAGGDSSSYEQYF
.	few	TRBV10-3	TRBJ1-2	TGTGCCATCAGTGAGTCAAACGGTTATGGCTACACCTTC	CAISESNGYGYTF
TRBD1	once	TRBV4-2	TRBJ1-2	TGTGCCAGCAGCCAATCTGACAGGGATCTTAATGGCTACACCTTC	CASSQSDRDLNGYTF
TRBD1	.	TRBV28	TRBJ2-7	TGTGCCAGCCAAGCCGTGTATCGAGACTTTTTGACAGGGGTAGTATACGAGCAGTACTTC	CASQAVYRDFLTGVVYEQYF
TRBD2	.	TRBV29-1	TRBJ2-5	TGCAGCGTCACCGGGACTAACCCCCAAGAGACCCAGTACTTC	CSVTGTNPQETQYF
TRBD1	.	TRBV7-9	TRBJ1-2	TGTGCCAGCAGCTCGCGGGACAGGGCGGGCTACACCTTC	CASSSRDRAGYTF
.	.	TRBV20-1	TRBJ1-2	TGCAGTGCTAGAGGGGACGACCAAGCTAACTATGGCTACACCTTC	CSARGDDQANYGYTF